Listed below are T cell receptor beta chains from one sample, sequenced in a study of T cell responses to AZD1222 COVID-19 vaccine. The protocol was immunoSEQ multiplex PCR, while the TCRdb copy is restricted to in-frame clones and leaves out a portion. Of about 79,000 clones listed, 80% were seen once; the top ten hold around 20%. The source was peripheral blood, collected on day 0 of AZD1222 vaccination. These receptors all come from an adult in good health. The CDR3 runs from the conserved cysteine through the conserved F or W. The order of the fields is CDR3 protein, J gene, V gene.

CDR3 protein: CASSPARSHYGYTF
J gene: TRBJ1-2
V gene: TRBV7-8

CDR3 protein: CASSYRLAGGNEQFF
J gene: TRBJ2-1
V gene: TRBV6-2/TRBV6-3

CDR3 protein: CAFPRTSGRDGEQFF
J gene: TRBJ2-1
V gene: TRBV30

CDR3 protein: CASSEDRAEKLFF
J gene: TRBJ1-4
V gene: TRBV2

CDR3 protein: CASSRGQGIYNEQFF
J gene: TRBJ2-1
V gene: TRBV5-6

CDR3 protein: CASNPQKSSNQPQHF
J gene: TRBJ1-5
V gene: TRBV19

CDR3 protein: CASGWETQYF
J gene: TRBJ2-5
V gene: TRBV27

CDR3 protein: CASSPRTGLYEQYF
J gene: TRBJ2-7
V gene: TRBV9

CDR3 protein: CASSGQGSYNEQFF
J gene: TRBJ2-1
V gene: TRBV27

CDR3 protein: CASSLEPTGTRAQHF
J gene: TRBJ1-5
V gene: TRBV5-1

CDR3 protein: CASRTTGRTDTQYF
J gene: TRBJ2-3
V gene: TRBV28

CDR3 protein: CASSQDQGSGNTIYF
J gene: TRBJ1-3
V gene: TRBV4-2

CDR3 protein: CASSNSRGRGSGTDTQYF
J gene: TRBJ2-3
V gene: TRBV7-8

CDR3 protein: CASSLDGSGNQPQHF
J gene: TRBJ1-5
V gene: TRBV5-1

CDR3 protein: CSASVPGGRTDTQYF
J gene: TRBJ2-3
V gene: TRBV20-1

CDR3 protein: CASSLFSGQPQHF
J gene: TRBJ1-5
V gene: TRBV12-3/TRBV12-4

CDR3 protein: CASSQSGLDQPQHF
J gene: TRBJ1-5
V gene: TRBV3-1/TRBV3-2

CDR3 protein: CAISEGKRDNGPLHF
J gene: TRBJ1-6
V gene: TRBV10-3

CDR3 protein: CASSWGRQSNYGYTF
J gene: TRBJ1-2
V gene: TRBV5-6

CDR3 protein: CASSLGPTNYGYTF
J gene: TRBJ1-2
V gene: TRBV7-8

CDR3 protein: CAISDIIGNRRNTIYF
J gene: TRBJ1-3
V gene: TRBV10-3

CDR3 protein: CASSPGTGATNEKLFF
J gene: TRBJ1-4
V gene: TRBV5-1

CDR3 protein: CASSFLNTEAFF
J gene: TRBJ1-1
V gene: TRBV7-6

CDR3 protein: CATSRNVNTEAFF
J gene: TRBJ1-1
V gene: TRBV15

CDR3 protein: CASSLGEPYEQYF
J gene: TRBJ2-7
V gene: TRBV12-3/TRBV12-4

CDR3 protein: CASNRDNSPLHF
J gene: TRBJ1-6
V gene: TRBV2

CDR3 protein: CSVRRGPWAFF
J gene: TRBJ1-1
V gene: TRBV29-1

CDR3 protein: CASSSGINTGELFF
J gene: TRBJ2-2
V gene: TRBV5-1

CDR3 protein: CASSSLAGESGELFF
J gene: TRBJ2-2
V gene: TRBV6-2/TRBV6-3

CDR3 protein: CASSRTGNEQFF
J gene: TRBJ2-1
V gene: TRBV2

CDR3 protein: CASRSDPGQETQYF
J gene: TRBJ2-5
V gene: TRBV5-1

CDR3 protein: CASSLGWRGATDTQYF
J gene: TRBJ2-3
V gene: TRBV11-2

CDR3 protein: CSPKGNTEAFF
J gene: TRBJ1-1
V gene: TRBV20-1

CDR3 protein: CASSMGQNTGELFF
J gene: TRBJ2-2
V gene: TRBV27

CDR3 protein: CASSQGRTGWASGYTF
J gene: TRBJ1-2
V gene: TRBV3-1/TRBV3-2

CDR3 protein: CASSPGRNYGYTF
J gene: TRBJ1-2
V gene: TRBV5-6

CDR3 protein: CAISGDNYGYTF
J gene: TRBJ1-2
V gene: TRBV10-3

CDR3 protein: CASSFTSGPYNEQFF
J gene: TRBJ2-1
V gene: TRBV7-2

CDR3 protein: CASSLAGDRNEQFF
J gene: TRBJ2-1
V gene: TRBV3-1/TRBV3-2

CDR3 protein: CASSGRINEKLFF
J gene: TRBJ1-4
V gene: TRBV6-5

CDR3 protein: CASSAHSSGNTIYF
J gene: TRBJ1-3
V gene: TRBV9

CDR3 protein: CASSVAHTDTQYF
J gene: TRBJ2-3
V gene: TRBV25-1

CDR3 protein: CASSRRQGAQETQYF
J gene: TRBJ2-5
V gene: TRBV6-5

CDR3 protein: CATSDFAGYGYTF
J gene: TRBJ1-2
V gene: TRBV24-1

CDR3 protein: CASSRTGRAQYF
J gene: TRBJ2-5
V gene: TRBV12-3/TRBV12-4

CDR3 protein: CASSSTGGDGYTF
J gene: TRBJ1-2
V gene: TRBV12-3/TRBV12-4

CDR3 protein: CASSSGQGAPGYQPQHF
J gene: TRBJ1-5
V gene: TRBV19

CDR3 protein: CASSIQDRKGYTF
J gene: TRBJ1-2
V gene: TRBV7-9

CDR3 protein: CASSLATGTGTEAFF
J gene: TRBJ1-1
V gene: TRBV5-1

CDR3 protein: CATSDPRASSYNEQFF
J gene: TRBJ2-1
V gene: TRBV24-1

CDR3 protein: CASSLPLASGIGELFF
J gene: TRBJ2-2
V gene: TRBV7-9

CDR3 protein: CTSSQDDRDREKLFF
J gene: TRBJ1-4
V gene: TRBV1

CDR3 protein: CASSATGYRYGYTF
J gene: TRBJ1-2
V gene: TRBV2

CDR3 protein: CASSNVPLAGAYEQYF
J gene: TRBJ2-7
V gene: TRBV2

CDR3 protein: CASSPYRTSKEQFF
J gene: TRBJ2-1
V gene: TRBV3-1/TRBV3-2

CDR3 protein: CASSYEGTGGYGYTF
J gene: TRBJ1-2
V gene: TRBV6-5

CDR3 protein: CASSPQGAPYEQYF
J gene: TRBJ2-7
V gene: TRBV7-9

CDR3 protein: CASSSRQGRGTEAFF
J gene: TRBJ1-1
V gene: TRBV5-4